These 3 T cell receptor beta chains came from one sample sequenced in a study of T-cell memory formation after mild COVID-19. TCRdb re-analysed the 5' RACE reads in MiXCR, keeping a single row per CDR3 protein. There are roughly 340,000 distinct CDR3 sequences in the sample; roughly 20% occur only once, and over 20% lies in the top ten. The sample was PBMCs or a T cell subset sorted from them (not recorded which). Every receptor here comes from a man aged 18 to 35 who had mild COVID-19 (a few samples of this study predate the infection). Cell type and time point are not known.

This chain joins TRBV6-5 and TRBJ1-6; 7 bases line up with TRBD1. CDR3 length equals 15 residues. Trimming at V came to 1 base and at J to 6 bases, leaving 3 bases not matched to a gene. Germline loops: CDR1 MNHEY, CDR2 SVGAGI. As DNA, the CDR3 is TGTGCCAGCAGTTACTGGGGGGACAGTAATTCACCCCTCCACTTT. Residues: CASSYWGDSNSPLHF.

This clonotype appeared many times. This rearrangement joins TRBV10-2 to TRBJ2-5, with TRBD1 matching over 7 bases. There are 12 residues in the CDR3. The germline V gene encodes CDR1 WSHSY and CDR2 SAAADI. Germline trimming cut 8 bases from V and 3 bases from J; bases unmatched to any gene: 3. In nucleotides, the CDR3 is TGCGCCAGCCCCACAGGGGAAGAGACCCAGTACTTC. It encodes CASPTGEETQYF.

This clonotype was seen more than once but under ten times. This chain connects TRBV7-2 to TRBJ2-3; no clear D. The CDR3 runs to 11 residues. Per the germline V gene, CDR1 is SGHTA and CDR2 is FQGNSA. V gave up 5 bases and J gave up 6 bases, with 6 bases separating them. CDR3 region: CASSPQDTQYF. The CDR3 region has the DNA TGTGCCAGCAGCCCACAGGATACGCAGTATTTT.